Presented here are 12 T cell receptor beta chains from one specimen sequenced in a study of blood T cell repertoires in COVID-19. Profiling relied on immunoSEQ multiplex PCR, and the TCRdb table lists in-frame clones only, not all of them. Altogether about 300,000 clones are present, around nine tenths being singletons, with the ten largest covering about 1.2%. Sequenced: peripheral blood. The receptors originated from a man aged 65 to 85 with acute or convalescent COVID-19.

The gene calls are TRBV18 and TRBJ1-2, with D perhaps matching TRBD1 (6 bases). Germline V gene lookup returns CDR1 KGHSH and CDR2 LQKENI. V was shortened by 3 bases and J by 8 bases, with 13 bases between the two germline ends. The CDR3 consists of 13 residues. CDR3 protein: CASSPDSDQGYTF. The CDR3 region has the DNA TGTGCCAGCTCACCGGACAGCGACCAAGGCTACACCTTC.

The chain combines TRBV28 with TRBJ1-2; D is perhaps TRBD1 (5 bases). There are 18 residues in the CDR3. V shed 2 bases and J shed 2 bases, with 21 bases lying between them. Germline CDR1 MDHEN, CDR2 SYDVKM. CDR3 coding DNA: TGTGCCAGCAGTTTAGCGGGGACCGCTAGCAACTTCAACTATGGCTACACCTTC. It translates to CASSLAGTASNFNYGYTF.

This chain uses TRBV3-1 (or the pseudogene TRBV3-2) with TRBJ2-5; 10 bases are shared with TRBD2. The germline V gene encodes CDR1 LGHDT and CDR2 YNNKEL (reference sequence). The CDR3 has 17 amino acids. Unmatched junction bases numbered 10, after V lost 4 bases and J lost 2 bases. The CDR3 spells CASSRITSGDLQETQYF. The CDR3 nucleotides are TGTGCCAGCAGCCGTATAACTAGCGGGGATTTACAAGAGACCCAGTACTTC.

The chain joins TRBV7-2 to TRBJ2-1, with D perhaps matching TRBD2 (5 bases). The CDR3 contains 15 residues. V lost 0 bases and J 7 bases, leaving 13 bases between the germline ends. Germline values: CDR1 SGHTA, CDR2 FQGNSA. The CDR3 DNA reads TGTGCCAGCAGCTTAGCTGTCTTCAGCGGTAATGAGCAGTTCTTC. Amino acids: CASSLAVFSGNEQFF. The variable domain in full, completed from reference TRBV7-2 and TRBJ2-1, reads GAGVSQSPSNKVTEKGKDVELRCDPISGHTALYWYRQSLGQGLEFLIYFQGNSAPDKSGLPSDRFSAERTGGSVSTLTIQRTQQEDSAVYLCASSLAVFSGNEQFFGPGTRLTVL.

The V gene is TRBV7-8, the J gene TRBJ1-1; 10 positions match TRBD1. The germline V gene has CDR1 SGHVS and CDR2 FQNEAQ. Unmatched junction bases numbered 9, after V lost 5 bases and J lost 0 bases. The CDR3 extends over 17 amino acids. CDR3: CASSKRTGGTLNTEAFF. For the CDR3, the DNA is TGTGCCAGCAGCAAAAGGACAGGGGGGACCTTGAACACTGAAGCTTTCTTT.

The rearrangement links TRBV29-1 to TRBJ1-1; 9 bases map to TRBD1. Germline-derived CDR1 and CDR2 are SQVTM and ANQGSEA. The CDR3 spans 13 residues. The V gene end was trimmed by 6 bases and the J gene end by 4 bases; junction bases not matched to a gene: 6. CDR3 sequence: CSVVQGARTEAFF. The DNA of the CDR3 is TGCAGCGTAGTACAGGGGGCGCGCACTGAAGCTTTCTTT. The whole variable domain, remainder taken from reference TRBV29-1 and TRBJ1-1, is SAVISQKPSRDICQRGTSLTIQCQVDSQVTMMFWYRQQPGQSLTLIATANQGSEATYESGFVIDKFPISRPNLTFSTLTVSNMSPEDSSIYLCSVVQGARTEAFFGQGTRLTVV.

The J gene is TRBJ2-1, the V gene TRBV29-1; D not resolved. Looked up from germline, CDR1 is SQVTM and CDR2 is ANQGSEA. The CDR3 sequence is 13 residues long. V lost 4 bases, J lost 0 bases, and 7 bases lay in between. CDR3 amino acids: CSVVRGSYNEQFF. The CDR3 DNA reads as TGCAGCGTTGTTCGAGGCTCCTACAATGAGCAGTTCTTC.

The chain joins TRBV5-8 to TRBJ2-3, with a possible D match to TRBD2 (6 bases). From germline, CDR1 is SGHTS and CDR2 YDEGEE. V was cut by 3 bases and J by 1 base, with 18 bases left in between. The CDR3 extends over 17 amino acids. CDR3 nucleotides: TGTGCCAGCAGCTCCCGTTTTTTGACGGGGGGCACAGATACGCAGTATTTT. This gives the protein CASSSRFLTGGTDTQYF.

The chain recombines TRBV5-5 with TRBJ1-1, with a weak D call TRBD1 (5 bases). Germline-derived CDR1 and CDR2 are SGHKS and YYEKEE (reference sequence). Trimming left V 1 base short and J 4 bases short, with 14 bases between. CDR3 size: 15 residues. The CDR3, as DNA: TGTGCCAGCAGCTTGATTCCGGGAGGGACCACTGAAGCTTTCTTT. This sequence encodes CASSLIPGGTTEAFF.

V gene TRBV30 combines with J gene TRBJ1-1; possible D gene TRBD1, 5 bases. The CDR3 extends over 13 amino acids. CDR1 and CDR2 from the germline V gene are GTSNPN and SVGIG (reference sequence). The ends were cut back, 2 bases at V and 1 base at J, with 8 bases in the middle. CDR3 sequence (DNA): TGTGCCTGGAGTACACAGGCGAACACTGAAGCTTTCTTT. Translation: CAWSTQANTEAFF.

This chain uses TRBV7-2 with TRBJ2-2; D unclear. Germline CDR1 SGHTA, CDR2 FQGNSA. The length of the CDR3 is 15 residues. Deletions cut 2 bases from V and 1 base from J, with 8 bases between. The chain's CDR3 is CASSLKSRNTGELFF. The DNA for the CDR3 is TGTGCCAGCAGCTTAAAGTCTAGGAACACCGGGGAGCTGTTTTTT. Full variable domain (rest looked up from reference TRBV7-2 and TRBJ2-2): GAGVSQSPSNKVTEKGKDVELRCDPISGHTALYWYRQSLGQGLEFLIYFQGNSAPDKSGLPSDRFSAERTGGSVSTLTIQRTQQEDSAVYLCASSLKSRNTGELFFGEGSRLTVL.

A single count supports this clone. This chain links TRBV3-1 (or the pseudogene TRBV3-2) with TRBJ2-1, with D uncertain. CDR1 and CDR2 from the germline V gene are LGHDT and YNNKEL (reference sequence). The V end lost 7 bases, the J end lost 7 bases, and 8 bases lay between the germline ends. This CDR3 contains 11 residues. The CDR3, as DNA: TGTGCCAGCATCCACAGAAATGAGCAGTTCTTC. Its translation: CASIHRNEQFF.